This T cell receptor (beta chain) was retrieved from a study of T cell repertoires in cytomegalovirus infection. The overall study: CMV epitopes in the study were HLA-C-restricted (recently identified) and HLA-B-restricted (well studied). CMV infection and matching HLA type were both indicated by public TCR beta signatures.

TCRdb re-analysed the reads in MiXCR, keeping a single row per CDR3 protein. The sample lists some 590,000 distinct CDR3 sequences, 40% occurring once. About this clonotype itself: Its antigen remains unidentified.

Study observations and caveats: Accumulated public TCR beta family frequency recognized individuals carrying CMV together with the relevant HLA.

Germline CDR1 reads SGHAT; CDR2 reads FQNNGV. This CDR3 is built from 13 residues. V lost 1 base, J lost 6 bases, and 6 bases lay in between. The receptor was derived from a human donor in good health (CMV status not recorded). Some clones in this sample may be carry-over from other donors' samples. V is TRBV11-2 and J is TRBJ1-4; possibly TRBD1 for D (5 bases). Sample: cultured PBMCs, taken from culture after CMV antigen stimulation. The DNA of the CDR3 is TGTGCCAGCAGCTTAGGGGGCTATGAAAAACTGTTTTTT. Translated: CASSLGGYEKLFF.